This TCR beta chain originates from a study of beta chain features in type 1 diabetes. Study-level background: Investigators examined 107,917,701 sorted cells across all samples.

The study's findings and limits: A potential PCR bias toward shorter templates would be equal in patient and control samples.

Heparinised blood was drawn once per donor, averaging roughly 120 mL. Markers CD45RO/CCR7/CD25/CD127/CD95/CD27 served to sort CD4+ naive, central memory, regulatory and stem cell-like memory cells. Every bit of the isolated RNA underwent reverse transcription, so sequencing read expressed TCRB transcripts. The protocol was immunoSEQ multiplex PCR, while the TCRdb copy is restricted to in-frame clones and leaves out a portion. The sample lists more than 150,000 clones, 13% occurring once. CDR3 length: 13 amino acids. V was trimmed by 0 bases and J by 7 bases, leaving 7 bases between them. Germline V CDR1 and CDR2: MGHRA, YSYEKL. This clone turned up a few times. The antigen remains undetermined.

The receptor was isolated from a woman younger than 35 in good health. The sample was central memory CD4+ T cells from blood. This rearrangement joins TRBV4-1 to TRBJ2-1, with no clear D. The CDR3 sequence: CASSQERRNEQFF. DNA of the CDR3: TGCGCCAGCAGCCAAGAGAGGAGAAATGAGCAGTTCTTC.